The 22 T cell receptor beta chains listed next were all sequenced from one sample in a study of T-cell memory formation after mild COVID-19. TCRdb re-analysed the 5' RACE reads in MiXCR, keeping a single row per CDR3 protein. In the table there are about 470,000 distinct CDR3 sequences, about 23% of which are singletons. Sequenced sample: PBMCs or a T cell subset sorted from them (not recorded which). These receptors all come from an adult woman who had mild COVID-19 (a few samples of this study predate the infection). Cell type and time point are not known.

This clonotype was detected only a few times. The CDR3 bases are TGCAGTGCCGCATTCGGCGGGAGGGCCGAAATGGAGTTCTTC. Its translation is CSAAFGGRAEMEFF. The V call is TRBV20-1, the J call TRBJ2-1, with 9 bases aligning to TRBD2. CDR3 size: 14 residues. Germline V gives CDR1 DFQATT, CDR2 SNEGSKA (reference sequence). V was pared by 6 bases and J by 14 bases, with 17 bases of the junction left unmatched.

This sequence joins TRBV4-2 and TRBJ2-1; 11 nucleotides agree with TRBD2. This CDR3 is 15 amino acids long. The ends lost 0 bases at V and 9 bases at J; junction bases unmatched: 4. Germline assignment: CDR1 LGHNA and CDR2 YNFKEQ. CDR3 coding DNA: TGTGCCAGCAGCCAAGAGGCTAGCGGGGGGCGTGAGCAGTTCTTC. Protein sequence: CASSQEASGGREQFF.

V gene TRBV5-1 combines with J gene TRBJ2-1; 8 bases agree with TRBD2. The CDR3 covers 16 residues. Germline V gene sequence: CDR1 SGHRS, CDR2 YFSETQ. Trimming removed 2 bases from V and 2 bases from J; junction bases left unmatched: 6. The CDR3 coding sequence is TGCGCCAGCAGCTTAGGTAGCGGGGTAACCTACAATGAGCAGTTCTTC. Amino acids: CASSLGSGVTYNEQFF.

The table lists this clonotype with a few counts. The chain employs TRBV15 and TRBJ1-4; maybe TRBD1 (6 bases). Germline lookup yields CDR1 LNHNV and CDR2 YYDKDF (reference sequence). The V end lost 8 bases, the J end lost 8 bases, and 18 bases lay between the germline ends. The CDR3 sequence is 14 residues long. The CDR3 sequence is CATAPRGVGEKLFF. As DNA, the CDR3 is TGTGCCACCGCACCTAGGGGGGTAGGAGAAAAACTGTTTTTT.

This clonotype was recorded only once. This rearrangement joins TRBV5-6 to TRBJ1-1, with 8 bases matching TRBD1. The V gene's germline CDR1 is SGHDT and CDR2 YYEEEE. This CDR3 has 14 amino acids. V was clipped by 4 bases and J by 5 bases; unmatched bases: 7. As DNA, the CDR3 is TGTGCCAGCAGCCCAGACAGGGGTGAAACTGAAGCTTTCTTT. It is translated as CASSPDRGETEAFF.

This clonotype was counted only a few times. CDR3: CSVGQGGNQPQHF. The CDR3 DNA is TGCAGCGTTGGACAGGGGGGCAATCAGCCCCAGCATTTT. The rearrangement links TRBV29-1 to TRBJ1-5, with 9 nucleotides matching TRBD1. Trimming took 4 bases from V and 2 from J; bases not matched to a gene: 0. Germline V gene data show CDR1 as SQVTM and CDR2 as ANQGSEA. The CDR3 loop spans 13 amino acids.

This clonotype was observed a few times. The chain joins TRBV2 to TRBJ1-5; D is undetermined. Per germline, CDR1 SNHLY and CDR2 FYNNEI. V was clipped by 7 bases and J by 0 bases, with 10 bases between them. The CDR3 runs 14 residues. CDR3 protein: CASKAGYSNQPQHF. The CDR3 DNA reads as TGTGCCAGCAAGGCGGGATATAGCAATCAGCCCCAGCATTTT.

This clonotype was counted only a few times. The genes are TRBV5-1 and TRBJ1-4, with D tentatively TRBD1 (6 bases). The V and J ends lost 7 bases and 3 bases respectively, with 16 bases between them. CDR3 length: 15 amino acids. Germline V gene lookup returns CDR1 SGHRS and CDR2 YFSETQ. The CDR3 spells CASQDSKNSNEKLFF. Here the CDR3 DNA reads TGCGCCAGCCAGGACAGCAAAAATTCTAATGAAAAACTGTTTTTT.

This clonotype was detected a few times. The chain employs TRBV20-1 and TRBJ2-5; 7 positions agree with TRBD1. J lost 1 base, V lost 6 bases, and 5 bases had no gene match. The CDR3 is 13 residues long. CDR1 and CDR2 (germline): DFQATT, SNEGSKA (reference sequence). The CDR3 coding sequence is TGCAGTGCCCGACAGGGTACCCAAGAGACCCAGTACTTC. Translated, it gives CSARQGTQETQYF.

This clonotype has more than one count but fewer than ten. The rearrangement links TRBV7-2 to TRBJ2-1, with 16 nucleotides matching TRBD2. Trimming removed 3 bases from V and 3 bases from J; junction bases left unmatched: 5. The germline V gene has CDR1 SGHTA and CDR2 FQGNSA. This CDR3 is 18 amino acids long. The CDR3 sequence: CASSLGLAGGILYNEQFF. In DNA form, the CDR3 reads TGTGCCAGCAGCTTGGGACTAGCGGGAGGGATACTCTACAATGAGCAGTTCTTC.

The rearrangement links TRBV12-3 or TRBV12-4 to TRBJ2-5; D is ambiguous. Deletions cut 5 bases from V and 4 bases from J, with 11 bases between. The CDR3 is made up of 13 amino acids. The DNA of the CDR3 is TGTGCCAGCAGTGCGGAGACCCGAGAGACCCAGTACTTC. Amino acids: CASSAETRETQYF.

This clonotype was recorded a few times. The chain combines TRBV2 with TRBJ2-1, with 8 bases fitting TRBD1. There are 15 residues in the CDR3. CDR1 is SNHLY and CDR2 is FYNNEI in the germline V gene. The V gene end was trimmed by 5 bases and the J gene end by 3 bases; junction bases not matched to a gene: 6. The CDR3 nucleotides read TGTGCCAGCAGTAAAGACAGGGGCCTCTACAATGAGCAGTTCTTC. This gives the protein CASSKDRGLYNEQFF. Variable domain in full (rest from reference TRBV2 and TRBJ2-1): EPEVTQTPSHQVTQMGQEVILRCVPISNHLYFYWYRQILGQKVEFLVSFYNNEISEKSEIFDDQFSVERPDGSNFTLKIRSTKLEDSAMYFCASSKDRGLYNEQFFGPGTRLTVL.

The CDR3 spells CASSKLVAGVYTDTQYF. The CDR3 DNA is TGCGCCAGCAGCAAACTGGTAGCGGGAGTTTACACAGATACGCAGTATTTT. The gene calls are TRBV5-1 and TRBJ2-3, with 9 bases that match TRBD2. Per germline, CDR1 SGHRS and CDR2 YFSETQ. The junction had 11 bases not matched to a gene; V was cut back by 4 bases and J by 2 bases. The CDR3 has 17 residues.

This chain joins TRBV5-1 and TRBJ2-7; possibly TRBD1 or TRBD2 for D (5 bases each). V gave up 2 bases and J gave up 3 bases, with 9 bases separating them. The V gene's germline CDR1 is SGHRS and CDR2 YFSETQ. The CDR3 loop spans 13 amino acids. The CDR3 DNA sequence: TGCGCCAGCAGCTTTGGGGACGGCTACGAGCAGTACTTC. Encoded protein: CASSFGDGYEQYF.

In this sample, this clonotype turned up many times. V is TRBV4-2 and J is TRBJ2-5; unclear D gene. Germline V gene sequence: CDR1 LGHNA, CDR2 YNFKEQ. Between the trimmed V and J ends, which lost 2 bases and 0 bases, there was a span of 4 bases. This CDR3 is 13 amino acids long. CDR3 in amino acids: CASSQKDQETQYF. Written as DNA, the CDR3 is TGTGCCAGCAGCCAAAAAGACCAAGAGACCCAGTACTTC.

V and J are TRBV12-3 or TRBV12-4 and TRBJ1-1; D may be TRBD1 (6 bases). Trimming left V 2 bases short and J 3 bases short, with 13 bases between. The CDR3 runs to 15 residues. CDR3: CASSLPGGGDTEAFF. CDR3 DNA sequence: TGTGCCAGCAGTTTACCCGGGGGCGGGGACACTGAAGCTTTCTTT.

This clonotype was counted between two and nine times. The chain has TRBV24-1 and TRBJ2-1, with TRBD2 matching 7 bases. Losses at the gene ends were 3 bases for V and 7 bases for J; bases not matched to a gene: 5. The CDR3 has 14 amino acids. Germline loops: CDR1 KGHDR, CDR2 SFDVKD. In DNA form, the CDR3 reads TGTGCCACCAGTGATCCCTCCGGGGGGAATGAGCAGTTCTTC. Its translation is CATSDPSGGNEQFF.

V is TRBV25-1 and J is TRBJ2-5; 9 bases line up with TRBD1. The CDR3 loop spans 17 amino acids. Unmatched junction bases numbered 13, after V lost 4 bases and J lost 4 bases. The germline V gene encodes CDR1 MGHDK and CDR2 SYGVNS. CDR3 DNA sequence: TGTGCCAGCAGTGGATGGACGGGGACAGGGATTGGAGAGACCCAGTACTTC. Translation: CASSGWTGTGIGETQYF.

In its sample, this clonotype was seen a few times. The chain employs TRBV3-1 and TRBJ1-1; 8 nucleotides align to TRBD1. The CDR3 is made up of 16 amino acids. Trimming cost V 4 bases and J 4 bases; bases outside gene matches: 11. Germline V gene data show CDR1 as LGHDT and CDR2 as YNNKEL (reference sequence). The CDR3 nucleotides read TGTGCCAGCAGCCGAAACACAGGGGGAGGAGGCACTGAAGCTTTCTTT. Its protein is CASSRNTGGGGTEAFF.

V usage is TRBV5-1 and J usage is TRBJ2-5; TRBD2 agrees at 8 bases. The length of the CDR3 is 15 residues. V gave up 2 bases and J gave up 1 base; unmatched junction bases: 4. CDR1 is SGHRS, CDR2 YFSETQ, per germline. In DNA, the CDR3 is TGCGCCAGCAGCTTTGCGGGAGGAATCCAAGAGACCCAGTACTTC. Translated, it gives CASSFAGGIQETQYF.

About this clonotype: The junction does not match germline at one end; this may be a read error. The V and J genes are TRBV15 and TRBJ1-5; D is unclear. CDR3 length: 16 residues. The V gene's germline CDR1 is LNHNV and CDR2 YYDKDF (reference sequence). The CDR3 here is CATSRDGRVGNQPQNF. DNA of the CDR3: TGTGCCACCAGCAGAGATGGTCGGGTTGGCAATCAGCCCCAGAATTTT.

This clonotype was detected a few times. DNA of the CDR3: TGCGCCAGCAGCTTGTGGGTGACCGGGACAGGGGCCCTACCCTATGGCTACACCTTC. Translated: CASSLWVTGTGALPYGYTF. The rearrangement links TRBV5-1 to TRBJ1-2; 10 bases fit TRBD1. Germline V gene data show CDR1 as SGHRS and CDR2 as YFSETQ. The CDR3 is made up of 19 amino acids. V shed 1 base, J shed 4 bases, and the junction held 16 bases outside the gene matches. Together with reference TRBV5-1 and TRBJ1-2, the CDR3 gives the full variable domain: KAGVTQTPRYLIKTRGQQVTLSCSPISGHRSVSWYQQTPGQGLQFLFEYFSETQRNKGNFPGRFSGRQFSNSRSEMNVSTLELGDSALYLCASSLWVTGTGALPYGYTFGSGTRLTVV.